The 23 T cell receptor beta chains presented below share a single source sample, sequenced in a study of T cells after yellow fever vaccination. TCRdb re-called the 5' RACE reads through MiXCR, storing one row per CDR3 protein. There are approximately 300,000 distinct CDR3 sequences in the sample; 8.7% occur only once, and roughly 18% lies in the top ten. The sample here was PBMCs, taken on the day of the first yellow fever vaccination. These TCRs come from a man aged 18 to 29 who received the YFV17D yellow fever vaccine.

This clonotype occurred a few times. The rearrangement uses TRBV11-2 and TRBJ2-1; 12 bases fit TRBD2. The germline gives CDR1 SGHAT, CDR2 FQNNGV. V trimming: 3 bases; J trimming: 8 bases; junction bases outside the gene matches: 14. The CDR3 has 18 residues. This CDR3 is CASSFGLLAGGVRDEQFF. The CDR3 DNA reads as TGTGCCAGCAGCTTTGGTTTGCTAGCGGGGGGGGTTAGGGATGAGCAGTTCTTC.

This clonotype was seen more than once but under ten times. The chain combines TRBV27 with TRBJ2-5; D gene unclear. Per germline, CDR1 MNHEY and CDR2 SMNVEV (reference sequence). The length of the CDR3 is 15 residues. V dropped 6 bases and J dropped 5 bases, with 19 bases sitting between them. CDR3 nucleotide sequence: TGTGCCAGCAGCCGGTTCGTCGGGCACGAGGAGACCCAGTACTTC. This codes for CASSRFVGHEETQYF.

The rearrangement uses TRBV11-2 and TRBJ1-6; D is unclear. The CDR3 extends over 14 amino acids. CDR1 is SGHAT, CDR2 FQNNGV, per germline. V lost 5 bases and J 2 bases, leaving 7 bases between the germline ends. CDR3 in amino acids: CASSLRAYNSPLHF. The CDR3, as DNA: TGTGCCAGCAGCCTACGGGCCTATAATTCACCCCTCCACTTT.

The chain uses TRBV27 and TRBJ2-2, with 9 bases matching TRBD1. CDR1 and CDR2 (germline): MNHEY, SMNVEV (reference sequence). After removal of 8 bases from V and 3 bases from J, the junction contained 10 bases not matched to a gene. The CDR3 loop spans 16 amino acids. The CDR3, as DNA: TGTGCCAGCTATCCACAGGGGGCGCGCGACACCGGGGAGCTGTTTTTT. As protein: CASYPQGARDTGELFF.

This clonotype was detected many times. The chain links TRBV12-3 or TRBV12-4 to TRBJ2-5, with 11 positions matching TRBD2. The CDR3 contains 15 residues. V dropped 6 bases and J dropped 5; count of bases not matched to a gene: 8. The chain's CDR3 is CASRLSGGARETQYF. DNA for the CDR3: TGTGCCAGCAGACTTAGCGGGGGGGCGCGGGAGACCCAGTACTTC.

This clonotype was counted between two and nine times. For the CDR3, the DNA is TGTGCCAGCAGCCAAACAGGGAGTTGGTATGGCTACACCTTC. It translates to CASSQTGSWYGYTF. The chain couples TRBV4-2 to TRBJ1-2, with D perhaps TRBD1 (6 bases). The CDR3 spans 14 residues. Looked up from germline, CDR1 is LGHNA and CDR2 is YNFKEQ. Trimming pared 2 bases from V and 5 bases from J, leaving 12 bases between.

This chain links TRBV7-6 with TRBJ2-5; D might be TRBD1 (6 bases). Germline CDR1 and CDR2: SGHVS and FNYEAQ. V dropped 5 bases and J dropped 4 bases, with 26 bases sitting between them. The CDR3 sequence is 18 residues long. CDR3 sequence reads: CASSQRVAREKTGETQYF. The CDR3 nucleotides are TGTGCCAGCAGCCAGAGAGTAGCGAGGGAGAAGACAGGAGAGACCCAGTACTTC.

The V gene is TRBV4-2, the J gene TRBJ1-5; 9 nucleotides align to TRBD1. The germline CDR1 and CDR2 sequences are LGHNA and YNFKEQ. The length of the CDR3 is 16 residues. J gave up 3 bases and V 0 bases, and 3 bases lay outside the gene matches. The CDR3 region is CASSQEQGAYNQPQHF. CDR3 DNA: TGTGCCAGCAGCCAAGAACAGGGGGCTTACAATCAGCCCCAGCATTTT.

This clonotype was seen repeatedly, ten times or more. J is TRBJ1-1 and V is TRBV29-1; D unresolved. This CDR3 contains 13 residues. Germline CDR1 reads SQVTM; CDR2 reads ANQGSEA. V was pared by 3 bases and J by 3 bases, with 11 bases between. CDR3 in DNA: TGCAGCGTTGAGAAGGGTTGGGACACTGAAGCTTTCTTT. Residues: CSVEKGWDTEAFF. The whole variable domain, remainder taken from reference TRBV29-1 and TRBJ1-1, is SAVISQKPSRDICQRGTSLTIQCQVDSQVTMMFWYRQQPGQSLTLIATANQGSEATYESGFVIDKFPISRPNLTFSTLTVSNMSPEDSSIYLCSVEKGWDTEAFFGQGTRLTVV.

The chain carries TRBV12-3 or TRBV12-4 and TRBJ1-6; no clear D. The CDR3 spans 13 residues. The V end was cut by 6 bases, the J end by 8 bases, with 11 bases between. The CDR3 DNA is TGTGCCAGCAGCATCGATCGAGATTCACCCCTCCACTTT. Translated, it gives CASSIDRDSPLHF.

This clonotype occurred a few times. The rearrangement links TRBV11-2 to TRBJ2-3; D perhaps matches TRBD2 (7 bases). With 2 bases removed from V and 3 bases from J, the gap between germline ends came to 18 bases. Per the germline V gene, CDR1 is SGHAT and CDR2 is FQNNGV. The CDR3 consists of 17 residues. The CDR3 nucleotides are TGTGCCAGCAGCTTAACCCAAGGGGGGGCCGGGACAGATACGCAGTATTTT. Residues: CASSLTQGGAGTDTQYF.

This clonotype was counted ten times or more. This chain links TRBV4-3 with TRBJ1-2; no reliable D call. The germline V gene has CDR1 LGHNA and CDR2 YSLEER. CDR3 size: 15 residues. Trimming shortened V by 0 bases and J by 0 bases, and 8 bases separated the two germline ends. The DNA for the CDR3 is TGCGCCAGCAGCCAAGATCAAGGCCCTAACTATGGCTACACCTTC. Translated, it gives CASSQDQGPNYGYTF.

This clonotype was recorded a few times. The rearrangement uses TRBV29-1 and TRBJ1-3; maybe TRBD1 (5 bases). The ends were cut back, 2 bases at V and 4 bases at J, with 9 bases in the middle. Germline CDR1 and CDR2: SQVTM and ANQGSEA. The CDR3 has 13 residues. CDR3: CSVEITGGNTIYF. In DNA, the CDR3 is TGCAGCGTTGAAATCACAGGAGGAAACACCATATATTTT.

The rearrangement joins TRBV7-2 to TRBJ2-2, with a possible D match to TRBD1 (5 bases). Trimming took off 5 bases at V and 6 bases at J, with 10 bases between the two ends. The CDR3 sequence is 13 residues long. Germline V gives CDR1 SGHTA, CDR2 FQGNSA. CDR3 residues: CASSPKGAGELFF. CDR3 bases: TGTGCCAGCAGCCCCAAAGGGGCCGGGGAGCTGTTTTTT.

This clonotype has just a few counts. V is TRBV6-1 and J is TRBJ2-5; 8 nucleotides align to TRBD1. Germline V CDR1 and CDR2: MNHNS, SASEGT. This CDR3 region has 15 residues. V lost 7 bases and J lost 2; bases outside the gene matches: 9. The CDR3 coding sequence is TGTGCCAGCATTCCGGCAGGGGGCCAACAAGAGACCCAGTACTTC. Amino acid sequence: CASIPAGGQQETQYF.

This clonotype was observed a few times. V usage is TRBV19 and J usage is TRBJ2-1; D unresolved. This CDR3 has 15 residues. Germline V CDR1 and CDR2: LNHDA, SQIVND (reference sequence). Trimming removed 5 bases at V and 2 bases at J, with 13 bases between. The CDR3 protein is CASSPYSIPYNEQFF. The CDR3 nucleotides read TGTGCCAGTAGTCCGTACTCCATCCCCTACAATGAGCAGTTCTTC.

This clonotype was detected many times. This chain links TRBV10-3 with TRBJ2-1; tentative D call: TRBD2 (6 bases). Germline CDR1 ENHRY, CDR2 SYGVKD. CDR3 size: 17 residues. The germline V and J ends were trimmed by 0 bases and 6 bases, with 18 bases remaining between them. The CDR3 DNA reads as TGTGCCATCAGTGAGTCGGGGCGGGGAAGGGCCATCAATGAGCAGTTCTTC. This sequence encodes CAISESGRGRAINEQFF.

The gene calls are TRBV12-5 and TRBJ2-1; no definite D call. Per germline, CDR1 LGHNT and CDR2 FRNRAP. V was shortened by 0 bases and J by 10 bases, with 7 bases between the two germline ends. This CDR3 region has 12 residues. CDR3: CASGLVPQEQFF. CDR3 bases: TGTGCTAGTGGTTTGGTGCCACAGGAGCAGTTCTTC.

The CDR3 reads CASSLKPPPYEQYF. The CDR3 nucleotides read TGTGCCAGCAGTTTAAAACCGCCCCCCTACGAGCAGTACTTC. This chain joins TRBV27 and TRBJ2-7; D gene uncertain. The germline CDR1 and CDR2 sequences are MNHEY and SMNVEV (reference sequence). V lost 2 bases and J 2 bases, leaving 10 bases between the germline ends. This CDR3 comprises 14 residues.

This clonotype was detected ten times or more. The chain joins TRBV12-3 or TRBV12-4 to TRBJ2-5, with 7 bases matching TRBD2. The V and J ends lost 8 bases and 4 bases, in that order; junction bases with no gene match: 13. The CDR3 contains 15 residues. The CDR3 loop is CASQPGGTAVETQYF. CDR3 in DNA: TGTGCCAGCCAACCCGGGGGGACTGCAGTAGAGACCCAGTACTTC.

This chain connects TRBV2 to TRBJ1-5; D gene uncertain. The V gene lost 7 bases and the J gene lost 0 bases, with 4 bases spanning the gap. Germline CDR1 is SNHLY and CDR2 is FYNNEI. The length of the CDR3 is 12 residues. CDR3 amino acids: CASKISNQPQHF. CDR3 DNA: TGTGCCAGCAAGATTAGCAATCAGCCCCAGCATTTT. Combining the CDR3 with reference TRBV2 and TRBJ1-5 gives the whole variable domain EPEVTQTPSHQVTQMGQEVILRCVPISNHLYFYWYRQILGQKVEFLVSFYNNEISEKSEIFDDQFSVERPDGSNFTLKIRSTKLEDSAMYFCASKISNQPQHFGDGTRLSIL.

The rearrangement uses TRBV4-1 and TRBJ1-3; D is undetermined. Trimming took 3 bases from V and 0 from J, leaving 9 bases between them. Germline V gene data show CDR1 as MGHRA and CDR2 as YSYEKL. The CDR3 runs to 15 residues. CDR3 DNA sequence: TGCGCCAGCAGCCACCGGGCGACCTCTGGAAACACCATATATTTT. Its protein product is CASSHRATSGNTIYF.

This clonotype has a handful of counts. The chain joins TRBV6-1 to TRBJ2-7; TRBD2 matches at 11 bases. Germline values: CDR1 MNHNS, CDR2 SASEGT. The trim removed 9 bases at V and 2 bases at J, leaving 6 bases unmatched. The CDR3 has 14 residues. CDR3 protein: CASTTSGATYEQYV. In DNA form, the CDR3 reads TGTGCCAGTACGACTAGCGGGGCGACCTACGAGCAGTACGTC.